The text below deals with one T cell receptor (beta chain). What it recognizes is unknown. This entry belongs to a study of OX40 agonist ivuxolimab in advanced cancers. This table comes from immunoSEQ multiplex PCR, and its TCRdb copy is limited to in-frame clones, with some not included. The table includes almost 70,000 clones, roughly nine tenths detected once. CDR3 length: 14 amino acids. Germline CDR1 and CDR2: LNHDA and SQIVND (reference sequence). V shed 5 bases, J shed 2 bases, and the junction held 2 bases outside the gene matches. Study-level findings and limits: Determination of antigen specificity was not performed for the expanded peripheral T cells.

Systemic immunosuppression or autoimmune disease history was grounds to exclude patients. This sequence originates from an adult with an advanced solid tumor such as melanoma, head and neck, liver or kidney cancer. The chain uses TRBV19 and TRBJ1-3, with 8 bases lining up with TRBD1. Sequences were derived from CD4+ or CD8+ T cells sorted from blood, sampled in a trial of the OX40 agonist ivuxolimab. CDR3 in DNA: TGTGCCAGTAGTCCGGACAGGGCTGGAAACACCATATATTTT. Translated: CASSPDRAGNTIYF.